This T cell receptor beta chain was sequenced during a study of blood T cell repertoires in COVID-19. Background on the study: Whether acute or convalescent, the COVID-19 samples came from the United States, Italy and Spain.

Trimming shortened V by 3 bases and J by 9 bases, and 18 bases separated the two germline ends. Germline CDR1 MGHRA, CDR2 YSYEKL. The CDR3 is 16 amino acids. Measured with immunoSEQ multiplex PCR; TCRdb has only the in-frame clones, and not every one. The sample holds fewer than 250,000 clones; 70% to 90% are singletons and the top ten take approximately 1.1%. The clonotype was recovered from a man younger than 45 with acute or convalescent COVID-19. Sequences were obtained from peripheral blood. The chain couples TRBV4-1 to TRBJ1-6, with a possible D match to TRBD1 (5 bases). This chain's CDR3 is CASSQWSGMEGSPLHF. The CDR3 DNA sequence: TGCGCCAGCAGCCAGTGGTCAGGGATGGAGGGTTCACCCCTCCACTTT.